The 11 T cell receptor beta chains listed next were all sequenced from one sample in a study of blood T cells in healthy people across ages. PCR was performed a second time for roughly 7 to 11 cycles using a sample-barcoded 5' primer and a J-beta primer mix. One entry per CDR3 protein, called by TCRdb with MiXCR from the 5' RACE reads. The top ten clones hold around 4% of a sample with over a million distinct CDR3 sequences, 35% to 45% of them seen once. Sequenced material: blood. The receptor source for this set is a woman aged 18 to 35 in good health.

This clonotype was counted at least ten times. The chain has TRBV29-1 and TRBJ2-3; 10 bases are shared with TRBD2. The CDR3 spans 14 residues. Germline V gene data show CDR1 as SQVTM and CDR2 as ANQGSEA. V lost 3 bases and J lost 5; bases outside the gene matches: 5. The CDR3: CSVDLAGVLDTQYF. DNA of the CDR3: TGCAGCGTTGATCTAGCGGGAGTCTTAGATACGCAGTATTTT.

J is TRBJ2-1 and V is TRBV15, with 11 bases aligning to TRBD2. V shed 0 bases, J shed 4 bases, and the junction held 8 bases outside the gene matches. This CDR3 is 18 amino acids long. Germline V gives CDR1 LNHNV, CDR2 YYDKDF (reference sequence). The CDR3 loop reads CATSRDLAGGALYNEQFF. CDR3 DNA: TGTGCCACCAGCAGAGACTTAGCGGGGGGGGCGCTTTACAATGAGCAGTTCTTC.

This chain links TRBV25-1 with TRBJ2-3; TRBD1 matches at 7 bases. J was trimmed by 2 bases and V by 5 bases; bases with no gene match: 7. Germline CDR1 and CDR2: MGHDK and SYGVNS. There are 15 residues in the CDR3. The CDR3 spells CASSNSGQTTDTQYF. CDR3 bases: TGTGCCAGCAGTAATTCGGGACAGACCACAGATACGCAGTATTTT.

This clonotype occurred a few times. For the CDR3, the DNA is TGTGCTAGTGGTCGAACGGCGAGCGGGGATGAGCAGTTCTTC. It codes for CASGRTASGDEQFF. The rearrangement links TRBV12-5 to TRBJ2-1; TRBD2 matches 7 bases. Germline assignment: CDR1 LGHNT and CDR2 FRNRAP. The V gene end was trimmed by 5 bases and the J gene end by 8 bases; junction bases not matched to a gene: 9. This CDR3 comprises 14 residues. Full variable domain (rest looked up from reference TRBV12-5 and TRBJ2-1): DARVTQTPRHKVTEMGQEVTMRCQPILGHNTVFWYRQTMMQGLELLAYFRNRAPLDDSGMPKDRFSAEMPDATLATLKIQPSEPRDSAVYFCASGRTASGDEQFFGPGTRLTVL.

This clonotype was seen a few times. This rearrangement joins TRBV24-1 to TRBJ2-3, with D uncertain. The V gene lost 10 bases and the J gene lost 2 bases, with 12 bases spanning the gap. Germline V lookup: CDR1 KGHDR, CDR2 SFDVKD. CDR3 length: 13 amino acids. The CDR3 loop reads CATAESLTDTQYF. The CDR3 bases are TGTGCCACGGCCGAGTCGCTCACAGATACGCAGTATTTT.

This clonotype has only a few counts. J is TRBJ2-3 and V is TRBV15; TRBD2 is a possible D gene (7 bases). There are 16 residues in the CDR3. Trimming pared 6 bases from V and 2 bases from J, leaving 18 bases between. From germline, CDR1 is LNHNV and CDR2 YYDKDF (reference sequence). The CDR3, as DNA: TGTGCCACCAGACCGTCGGGGGGCTCAAACACAGATACGCAGTATTTT. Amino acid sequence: CATRPSGGSNTDTQYF.

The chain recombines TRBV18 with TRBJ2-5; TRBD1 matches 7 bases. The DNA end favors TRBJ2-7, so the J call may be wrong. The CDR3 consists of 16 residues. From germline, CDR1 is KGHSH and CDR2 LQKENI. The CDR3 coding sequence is TGTGCCAGCTCCCGACGACAGGGCGAGTACCACTACGAGCAGTACTTC. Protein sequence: CASSRRQGEYHYEQYF.

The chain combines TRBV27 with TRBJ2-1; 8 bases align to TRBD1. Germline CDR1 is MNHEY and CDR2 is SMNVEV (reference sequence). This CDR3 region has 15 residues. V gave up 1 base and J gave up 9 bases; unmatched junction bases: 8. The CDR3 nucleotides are TGTGCCAGCAGTTTATGGGGACAGGTATCCAGTGAGCAGTTCTTC. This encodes CASSLWGQVSSEQFF.

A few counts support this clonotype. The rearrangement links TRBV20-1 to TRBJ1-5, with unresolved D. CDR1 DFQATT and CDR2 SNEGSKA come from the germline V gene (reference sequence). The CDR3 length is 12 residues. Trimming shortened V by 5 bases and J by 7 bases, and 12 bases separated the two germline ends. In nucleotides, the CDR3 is TGCAGTGCTGTCAGGTTGGGGCAGCCCCAGCATTTT. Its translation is CSAVRLGQPQHF.

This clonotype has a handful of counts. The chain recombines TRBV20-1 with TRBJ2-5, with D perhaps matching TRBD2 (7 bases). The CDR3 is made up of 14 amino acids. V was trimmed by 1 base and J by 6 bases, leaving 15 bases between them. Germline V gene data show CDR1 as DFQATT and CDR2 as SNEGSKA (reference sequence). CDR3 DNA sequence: TGCAGTGCTAGAGGGGACGGGGGGCGGAAGACCCAGTACTTC. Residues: CSARGDGGRKTQYF.

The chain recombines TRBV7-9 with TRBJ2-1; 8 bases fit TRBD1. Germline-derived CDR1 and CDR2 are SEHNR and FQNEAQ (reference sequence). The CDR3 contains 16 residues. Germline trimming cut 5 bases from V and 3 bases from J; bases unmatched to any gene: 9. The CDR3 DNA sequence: TGTGCCAGCAGCAAGGGGGGACAGGCCTACTACAATGAGCAGTTCTTC. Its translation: CASSKGGQAYYNEQFF.